Below are 10 T cell receptor beta chains sequenced from a single sample in a study of blood T cell repertoires in COVID-19. Data came from immunoSEQ multiplex PCR; TCRdb stores just in-frame clones and leaves some out. The table records some 140,000 clones, 83% of them present only once. The sample was peripheral blood. These receptors originate from an older woman with COVID-19, enrolled during active disease.

The chain uses TRBV6-4 and TRBJ1-1; 7 positions agree with TRBD1. This CDR3 is built from 10 residues. Looked up from germline, CDR1 is MRHNA and CDR2 is SNTAGT. CDR3 bases: TGTGCAGACAGGGTTGGAGGCGCTTTCTTT. Translating it yields CADRVGGAFF.

This chain uses TRBV19 with TRBJ2-1, with 10 bases identical to TRBD2. CDR1 is LNHDA and CDR2 is SQIVND in the germline V gene (reference sequence). There are 14 residues in the CDR3. The J segment lost 6 bases and the V segment lost 6 bases, leaving 5 bases of the junction unmatched. In nucleotides, the CDR3 is TGTGCCAGTAGGGAGCGGGGGGGGATCAATGAGCAGTTCTTC. Its protein is CASRERGGINEQFF.

The V call is TRBV5-8, the J call TRBJ1-1, with D maybe TRBD1 (6 bases). Trimming stripped 1 base from V and 5 bases from J, with 24 bases between. Germline assignment: CDR1 SGHTS and CDR2 YDEGEE. The CDR3 loop spans 18 amino acids. CDR3 loop: CASSLKGRGSYVGTEAFF. For the CDR3, the DNA is TGTGCCAGCAGCTTGAAGGGTAGGGGGTCGTATGTTGGAACTGAAGCTTTCTTT.

The CDR3 region has the DNA TGTGCCACCAGCACCCTCGGGACAGGGGTCTTCGGGCAGCCCCAGCATTTT. Its translation: CATSTLGTGVFGQPQHF. The chain links TRBV15 to TRBJ1-5; 10 bases are shared with TRBD1. V was clipped by 4 bases and J by 7 bases; unmatched bases: 13. The length of the CDR3 is 17 residues. The germline CDR1 and CDR2 sequences are LNHNV and YYDKDF (reference sequence).

The chain employs TRBV2 and TRBJ1-1, with TRBD1 as a possible D gene (5 bases). The CDR3 has 12 amino acids. Germline CDR1 reads SNHLY; CDR2 reads FYNNEI. V lost 3 bases, J lost 3 bases, and 5 bases lay in between. The CDR3 spells CASSEGHTEAFF. The CDR3 region has the DNA TGTGCCAGCAGTGAGGGGCACACTGAAGCTTTCTTT.

The rearrangement uses TRBV19 and TRBJ1-5; weak D call: TRBD1 (6 bases). The CDR3 runs 16 residues. V was trimmed by 5 bases and J by 3 bases, leaving 17 bases between them. CDR1 LNHDA and CDR2 SQIVND come from the germline V gene (reference sequence). DNA for the CDR3: TGTGCCAGTAGTTACGAGCACAGGGAAGCCAATCAGCCCCAGCATTTT. Translation gives CASSYEHREANQPQHF.

This CDR3 is CATLPTSYNSPLHF. CDR3 DNA: TGTGCCACCCTCCCCACTTCCTATAATTCACCCCTCCACTTT. This chain connects TRBV2 to TRBJ1-6; no definite D call. CDR1 and CDR2 from the germline V gene are SNHLY and FYNNEI. CDR3 size: 14 residues. The V end lost 10 bases, the J end lost 1 base, and 11 bases lay between the germline ends.

In this sample, this clone turned up once. The chain employs TRBV9 and TRBJ2-3, with a possible D match to TRBD1 (6 bases). Germline assignment: CDR1 SGDLS and CDR2 YYNGEE. The CDR3 has 15 residues. V was trimmed by 1 base and J by 3 bases, leaving 12 bases between them. The CDR3 protein is CASSVRQERTDTQYF. CDR3 DNA sequence: TGTGCCAGCAGCGTAAGACAGGAGCGGACAGATACGCAGTATTTT.

This chain connects TRBV13 to TRBJ1-2; 7 nucleotides agree with TRBD1. The germline V gene encodes CDR1 PRHDT and CDR2 FYEKMQ (reference sequence). CDR3 length: 14 residues. V lost 5 bases and J lost 5; bases outside the gene matches: 8. The CDR3 sequence: CASSRTGLLYGYTF. The CDR3 bases are TGTGCCAGCAGCCGGACAGGTTTATTGTATGGCTACACCTTC.

In this sample, this clone turned up once. This chain joins TRBV25-1 and TRBJ2-1, with 8 bases lining up with TRBD2. CDR1 and CDR2 from the germline V gene are MGHDK and SYGVNS. V was pared by 5 bases and J by 8 bases, with 17 bases of the junction left unmatched. The CDR3 totals 17 residues. CDR3 nucleotides: TGTGCCAGCAGTAAATTTATAGCGGGGCTGGGGGGTTATGAGCAGTTCTTC. Translating it yields CASSKFIAGLGGYEQFF.